A selection of T cell receptor beta chains follows, all from one sample in a study of cytomegalovirus exposure and HLA in healthy donors. Assay: immunoSEQ multiplex PCR; the TCRdb copy retains only in-frame clones and omits some. The sample consists of over 150,000 clones, roughly two thirds of them appearing once. Sequenced material: PBMCs. Source of these receptors: a young woman in good health and CMV-seronegative. Both conserved end residues are part of each CDR3. Size values are once, few and many counts, or a class for expanded clones, and some rows have none.

CDR3 protein,V gene,clone size
CASSLLDSTYEQYF,TRBV5-1,-
CSVVDSGRADETQYF,TRBV29-1,few
CASSFLLAGGPSYNEQFF,TRBV13,once
CASSFGTGDLYEQYF,TRBV28,-
CASSLDWTSGARNEQFF,TRBV7-2,-
CASSSAGGYTEAFF,TRBV4-3,-
CASSLVGRGYNSPLHF,TRBV11-2,-
CASSAGTTTYEQYF,TRBV19,-
CATSGTKVYEQYF,TRBV15,-
CASSQRGDIGELFF,TRBV7-2,-
CASSLLTQPSTDTQYF,TRBV7-9,-
CASSDGYKGAQETQYF,TRBV5-1,-
CASSTEQGARTEAFF,TRBV2,few
CASSRTGGRADTQYF,TRBV13,once
CASSNVGQGNAGELFF,TRBV7-6,-
CASSDHPGNNEQFF,TRBV6-4,-
CASSYTGAELFF,TRBV5-6,few
CASSLAGQNQPQHF,TRBV28,-
CASSLSASVGQETQYF,TRBV7-2,few
CASSPRDKSNYGYTF,TRBV4-1,-
CASSLYDRVNTEAFF,TRBV7-2,once
CASSLGLWWETQYF,TRBV7-6,-
CASSHRDASHYYYNSPLHF,TRBV4-2,-
CASSPTGTGVNEQFF,TRBV7-3,-
CASRQRLDGEQYF,TRBV5-4,-
CAWSVSGRDRFYEQYF,TRBV30,-
CASSAGLAESTDTQYF,TRBV7-9,-
CASLAGGPNEYNEQFF,TRBV2,-
CASTGTAYEQYF,TRBV10-1,few
CASSLQAGVVSPLHF,TRBV13,-
CASTRTGGRTYEQYF,TRBV28,-
CASSSSGGVYEQYF,TRBV7-2,-
CASSLASGRLSSYNEQFF,TRBV5-1,-
CSVSQGGDEQFF,TRBV29-1,few
CASGQGAYEQYF,TRBV19,-
CASSGKPGQGNYNEQFF,TRBV19,-
CASTDRGHEKLFF,TRBV5-4,few
CASSNPTLAGGLNEQFF,TRBV14,-
CASSRQSDTQYF,TRBV18,-
CASSDGQGATLIYF,TRBV5-1,-
CASSSFMSEAFF,TRBV5-5,-
CAISAGTGGGDTQYF,TRBV10-3,-
CASSPGGGYEQYF,TRBV28,-
CASSDLAGHTDTQYF,TRBV25-1,-
CASSQEIRYGQNTEAFF,TRBV4-3,-
CASRSLVPTDTQYF,TRBV25-1,once
CASSLNLYTEAFF,TRBV5-1,-
CASSSRQGALSSYEQYF,TRBV28,-
CASRRVAGGGETQYF,TRBV28,-
CASNYGTGVTEAFF,TRBV11-2,-
CASSSDRENSPLHF,TRBV7-8,-
CASSPDGGIGEKLFF,TRBV4-1,-
CASSLGGSLNEQFF,TRBV5-1,few
CASSPTGLDTQYF,TRBV7-3,-
CASSRRQDNNEQFF,TRBV5-4,-